One sample yielded the 5 T cell receptor beta chains listed below, sequenced in a study of blood T cell repertoires in COVID-19. The table came from immunoSEQ multiplex PCR; TCRdb's copy has only in-frame clones and leaves some out. The data show 120,000 to 150,000 clones, with 80% to 90% seen just once and about 3.7% held by the top ten. Sample: PBMCs or T cells enriched from blood (not recorded which). These receptors were collected from a woman aged 50 to 60 with acute COVID-19.

The chain carries TRBV13 and TRBJ2-3; 12 bases agree with TRBD2. The CDR3 is 18 residues long. The J segment lost 3 bases and the V segment lost 4 bases, leaving 11 bases of the junction unmatched. Germline CDR1 is PRHDT and CDR2 is FYEKMQ (reference sequence). This CDR3 is CASSSGTSGFGVTDTQYF. In nucleotides, the CDR3 is TGTGCCAGCAGCTCCGGGACTAGCGGGTTTGGTGTGACAGATACGCAGTATTTT.

The chain combines TRBV19 with TRBJ1-1; perhaps TRBD1 as D (5 bases). This CDR3 is 14 amino acids long. Germline values: CDR1 LNHDA, CDR2 SQIVND (reference sequence). V lost 8 bases to trimming and J lost 6 bases, with 19 bases between them. The CDR3 region is CASQERGASAEAFF. The CDR3 DNA follows: TGTGCCAGTCAGGAGCGGGGCGCATCGGCTGAAGCTTTCTTT.

This chain uses TRBV24-1 with TRBJ2-6; tentatively, D is TRBD2 (6 bases). V was cut by 4 bases and J by 10 bases, with 13 bases left in between. Per the germline V gene, CDR1 is KGHDR and CDR2 is SFDVKD. The CDR3 covers 14 residues. CDR3 in DNA: TGTGCCACCAGTGACTCCCCGGGGAGGAACGTCCTGACTTTC. Translated, it gives CATSDSPGRNVLTF.

J is TRBJ1-5 and V is TRBV7-9, with 7 bases that match TRBD1. The CDR3 contains 14 residues. Germline values: CDR1 SEHNR, CDR2 FQNEAQ (reference sequence). With 5 bases clipped from V and 4 bases from J, the junction kept 5 bases outside the gene matches. CDR3 nucleotides: TGTGCCAGCAGCCCCCAGGGGGGAAATCAGCCCCAGCATTTT. Translation gives CASSPQGGNQPQHF. Full variable domain (remainder filled in from reference TRBV7-9 and TRBJ1-5): DTGVSQNPRHKITKRGQNVTFRCDPISEHNRLYWYRQTLGQGPEFLTYFQNEAQLEKSRLLSDRFSAERPKGSFSTLEIQRTEQGDSAMYLCASSPQGGNQPQHFGDGTRLSIL.

The chain employs TRBV27 and TRBJ1-5, with D uncertain. This CDR3 has 12 amino acids. Germline V CDR1 and CDR2: MNHEY, SMNVEV (reference sequence). Trimming cost V 7 bases and J 5 bases, with 9 bases left between them. The CDR3 sequence is CASTPEDQPQHF. CDR3 coding DNA: TGTGCCAGCACCCCGGAGGATCAGCCCCAGCATTTT.